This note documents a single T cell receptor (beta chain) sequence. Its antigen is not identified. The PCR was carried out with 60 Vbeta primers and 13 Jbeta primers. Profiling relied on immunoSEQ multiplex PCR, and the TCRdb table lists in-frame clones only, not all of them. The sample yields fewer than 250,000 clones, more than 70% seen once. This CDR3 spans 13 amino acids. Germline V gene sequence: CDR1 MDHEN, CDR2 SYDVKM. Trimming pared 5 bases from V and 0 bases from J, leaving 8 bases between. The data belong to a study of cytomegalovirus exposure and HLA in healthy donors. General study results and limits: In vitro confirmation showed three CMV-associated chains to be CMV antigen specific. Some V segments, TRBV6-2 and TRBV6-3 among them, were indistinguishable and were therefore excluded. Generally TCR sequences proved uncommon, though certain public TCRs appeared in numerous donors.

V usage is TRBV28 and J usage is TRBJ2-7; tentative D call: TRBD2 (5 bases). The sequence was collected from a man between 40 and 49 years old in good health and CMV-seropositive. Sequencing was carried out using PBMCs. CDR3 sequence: CASSSGSSYEQYF. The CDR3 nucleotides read TGTGCCAGCAGTAGCGGAAGCTCCTACGAGCAGTACTTC. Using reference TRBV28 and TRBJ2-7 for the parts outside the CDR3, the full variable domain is DVKVTQSSRYLVKRTGEKVFLECVQDMDHENMFWYRQDPGLGLRLIYFSYDVKMKEKGDIPEGYSVSREKKERFSLILESASTNQTSMYLCASSSGSSYEQYFGPGTRLTVT.